This T cell receptor beta chain stems from a study of spatial heterogeneity in lung cancer. Overall study: Detection consistently captured more beta-chain sequences than alpha-chain sequences. General study findings and limits: The appearance of ubiquitous expanded tumor TCRs in blood was greater at resection than follow-up.

Germline values: CDR1 SGDLS, CDR2 YYNGEE. CDR3 length: 13 residues. The V gene lost 3 bases and the J gene lost 8 bases, with 13 bases spanning the gap. Each TCR cDNA molecule carried a unique molecular identifier. One entry per CDR3 protein results from TCRdb running MiXCR on the 5' RACE reads. The sample has 30,000 to 45,000 distinct CDR3 sequences; less than 9.5% are singletons. Sample time point: sample taken at primary tumor resection. There were 65 or so donors, all of them untreated patients with early-stage non-small cell lung cancer. This clonotype was recorded at least ten times. The antigen is undetermined.

This specimen consisted of PBMCs, obtained at surgery. The receptor was isolated from a female donor with early-stage non-small cell lung cancer. The chain links TRBV9 to TRBJ2-3; no reliable D call. The CDR3 reads CASSANSEITQYF. CDR3 DNA sequence: TGTGCCAGCAGCGCGAACTCCGAGATTACGCAGTATTTT. Complete variable domain (other parts from reference TRBV9 and TRBJ2-3): DSGVTQTPKHLITATGQRVTLRCSPRSGDLSVYWYQQSLDQGLQFLIQYYNGEERAKGNILERFSAQQFPDLHSELNLSSLELGDSALYFCASSANSEITQYFGPGTRLTVL.